The T cell receptor beta chain under discussion was sequenced for a study of T-cell memory formation after mild COVID-19. The CDR3 covers 15 residues. With 1 base removed from V and 3 bases from J, the gap between germline ends came to 12 bases. Germline lookup yields CDR1 GTSNPN and CDR2 SVGIG (reference sequence). 5'RACE primed from the constant segment yielded TCR alpha and TCR beta cDNA libraries bearing sample barcodes and UMIs. TCRdb reanalysed the 5' RACE reads using MiXCR and keeps one entry per CDR3 protein. The table records hundreds of thousands of distinct CDR3 sequences, about 19% of them present only once. Comments on this clonotype: What it binds is unknown.

Study observations and caveats: Balance between CD4 and CD8 was seen in clones contracting day 15 to 85, and a CD4+ lean was seen in later expanders. Cross-reactive memory seemingly joined, as some responding clones were found in pre-infection memory.

Sequencing input: PBMCs or a T cell subset sorted from them (not recorded which). The TCR sequence derives from an adult woman who had mild COVID-19 (a few samples of this study predate the infection). Cell type and time point are not known. The chain joins TRBV30 to TRBJ2-2, with D perhaps matching TRBD1 (6 bases). This chain's CDR3 is CAWSGGQGDTGELFF. DNA of the CDR3: TGTGCCTGGAGTGGGGGGCAGGGCGACACCGGGGAGCTGTTTTTT.